The 31 T cell receptor beta chains in this list originate from one sample, sequenced in a study of blood T cell repertoires in COVID-19. Sequenced by immunoSEQ multiplex PCR; TCRdb stores in-frame clones only, minus some. The sample has a few hundred thousand clones, roughly nine tenths seen once. Material: peripheral blood. The receptors derive from a man aged 18 to 30 with active or convalescent COVID-19.

The V gene is TRBV11-2, the J gene TRBJ2-6, with D maybe TRBD2 (5 bases). The CDR3 totals 15 residues. With 5 bases removed from V and 0 bases from J, the gap between germline ends came to 8 bases. Germline-derived CDR1 and CDR2 are SGHAT and FQNNGV. The DNA for the CDR3 is TGTGCCAGCAGCATAGGGAGCTCTGGGGCCAACGTCCTGACTTTC. This encodes CASSIGSSGANVLTF.

The rearrangement uses TRBV2 and TRBJ2-5; weak D call: TRBD1 (5 bases). The germline V and J ends were trimmed by 2 bases and 2 bases, with 12 bases remaining between them. Looked up from germline, CDR1 is SNHLY and CDR2 is FYNNEI. The length of the CDR3 is 15 residues. The CDR3 region has the DNA TGTGCCAGCAGTGAATATGGGCAGGGTCAAGAGACCCAGTACTTC. Its protein is CASSEYGQGQETQYF.

This clone has more than one count but fewer than ten. The chain recombines TRBV6-5 with TRBJ1-5; 7 positions agree with TRBD1. Germline values: CDR1 MNHEY, CDR2 SVGAGI. The CDR3 contains 13 residues. J was trimmed by 9 bases and V by 6 bases; bases with no gene match: 8. The CDR3 region is CASRRQGNLPQHF. CDR3 DNA sequence: TGTGCCAGCAGAAGACAGGGCAACCTGCCCCAGCATTTT.

The chain employs TRBV7-8 and TRBJ1-3; 7 bases line up with TRBD1. V shed 7 bases, J shed 4 bases, and the junction held 7 bases outside the gene matches. The CDR3 extends over 14 amino acids. The germline V gene encodes CDR1 SGHVS and CDR2 FQNEAQ. The CDR3 bases are TGTGCCAGCACCCTAACAGGGGAAGGAAACACCATATATTTT. Protein: CASTLTGEGNTIYF.

The chain carries TRBV13 and TRBJ1-2; maybe TRBD1 (5 bases). Deletions cut 0 bases from V and 4 bases from J, with 12 bases between. The germline V gene has CDR1 PRHDT and CDR2 FYEKMQ (reference sequence). The CDR3 contains 15 residues. In DNA form, the CDR3 reads TGTGCCAGCAGCTTAGGCGCGGACACGTTCTATGGCTACACCTTC. Amino acids: CASSLGADTFYGYTF. Supplemented by reference TRBV13 and TRBJ1-2, the full variable domain reads AAGVIQSPRHLIKEKRETATLKCYPIPRHDTVYWYQQGPGQDPQFLISFYEKMQSDKGSIPDRFSAQQFSDYHSELNMSSLELGDSALYFCASSLGADTFYGYTFGSGTRLTVV.

V and J are TRBV11-3 and TRBJ2-4, with 9 bases that match TRBD1. V shed 5 bases, J shed 7 bases, and the junction held 12 bases outside the gene matches. CDR1 is SGHNT and CDR2 is YENEEA in the germline V gene. This CDR3 contains 16 residues. The CDR3 region is CASSDSAGTGRNIQYF. The CDR3, as DNA: TGTGCCAGCAGCGACTCAGCCGGGACAGGGAGGAACATTCAGTACTTC.

V and J are TRBV6-6 and TRBJ2-3; D is possibly TRBD2 (6 bases). The germline V gene has CDR1 MNHNY and CDR2 SVGAGI (reference sequence). V was clipped by 5 bases and J by 4 bases, with 16 bases between them. The CDR3 spans 15 residues. The CDR3 is CASSKRLDLPDTQYF. As DNA, the CDR3 is TGTGCCAGCAGTAAACGACTAGATCTTCCAGATACGCAGTATTTT.

This sequence joins TRBV2 and TRBJ2-7; 7 bases line up with TRBD1. The ends lost 7 bases at V and 7 bases at J; junction bases unmatched: 13. This CDR3 contains 14 residues. The V gene's germline CDR1 is SNHLY and CDR2 FYNNEI. The chain's CDR3 is CASIRDRGLGEQYF. CDR3 bases: TGTGCCAGCATCCGGGACAGAGGCCTGGGGGAGCAGTACTTC.

The rearrangement joins TRBV7-2 to TRBJ2-2; tentatively, D is TRBD2 (6 bases). This CDR3 comprises 16 residues. The V and J ends lost 0 bases and 5 bases respectively, with 13 bases between them. CDR1 and CDR2 (germline): SGHTA, FQGNSA. CDR3 region: CASSLAGSGSTGELFF. The CDR3 bases are TGTGCCAGCAGCTTAGCTGGGAGCGGGTCGACCGGGGAGCTGTTTTTT.

V is TRBV3-1 (or the pseudogene TRBV3-2) and J is TRBJ1-2, with D uncertain. This CDR3 region has 15 residues. V gave up 0 bases and J gave up 5 bases, with 13 bases separating them. Germline CDR1 LGHDT, CDR2 YNNKEL (reference sequence). This CDR3 is CASSQDRRFTYGYTF. CDR3 coding DNA: TGTGCCAGCAGCCAAGATCGGCGGTTCACGTATGGCTACACCTTC.

The chain joins TRBV19 to TRBJ2-2, with 7 bases aligning to TRBD2. The CDR3 is made up of 15 amino acids. The V gene's germline CDR1 is LNHDA and CDR2 SQIVND (reference sequence). V was pared by 7 bases and J by 4 bases, with 9 bases of the junction left unmatched. CDR3 sequence: CASNKGTIGTGELFF. The CDR3 DNA sequence: TGTGCCAGTAATAAGGGGACTATTGGCACCGGGGAGCTGTTTTTT.

J is TRBJ1-2 and V is TRBV6-6; D gene uncertain. This CDR3 spans 8 amino acids. Germline lookup yields CDR1 MNHNY and CDR2 SVGAGI (reference sequence). The ends were cut back, 8 bases at V and 14 bases at J, with 9 bases in the middle. CDR3 in DNA: TGTGCCAGCCGTTCGAGAACCTTC. This translates into CASRSRTF.

The rearrangement links TRBV6-1 to TRBJ1-2; no clear D gene. The ends were cut back, 0 bases at V and 6 bases at J, with 8 bases in the middle. Germline CDR1 is MNHNS and CDR2 is SASEGT. This CDR3 is 13 amino acids long. CDR3 in DNA: TGTGCCAGCAGTGAAGCCTCTTTCCATGGCTACACCTTC. Residues: CASSEASFHGYTF.

The J gene is TRBJ2-5, the V gene TRBV6-5, with TRBD1 identical over 8 bases. Looked up from germline, CDR1 is MNHEY and CDR2 is SVGAGI. After removal of 7 bases from V and 4 bases from J, the junction contained 8 bases not matched to a gene. The CDR3 has 14 amino acids. The CDR3 loop reads CASNPTGVGETQYF. The CDR3 DNA follows: TGTGCCAGCAATCCGACAGGGGTGGGAGAGACCCAGTACTTC.

The rearrangement joins TRBV6-5 to TRBJ2-2, with TRBD1 identical over 9 bases. The ends lost 8 bases at V and 6 bases at J; junction bases unmatched: 7. Germline-derived CDR1 and CDR2 are MNHEY and SVGAGI. This CDR3 region has 14 residues. The CDR3 region has the DNA TGTGCCAGCGGGAGACAGGGGGGTTCCGGGGAGCTGTTTTTT. Translation gives CASGRQGGSGELFF.

CDR3 amino acids: CASRPGLAGGPSSYEQYF. Here the CDR3 DNA reads TGTGCCAGCAGACCAGGACTAGCGGGAGGGCCTTCATCCTACGAGCAGTACTTC. This chain uses TRBV13 with TRBJ2-7; 15 bases line up with TRBD2. The germline gives CDR1 PRHDT, CDR2 FYEKMQ (reference sequence). V lost 6 bases, J lost 1 base, and 10 bases stayed unmatched. The CDR3 contains 18 residues.

This clone was recorded once. The chain carries TRBV9 and TRBJ2-7, with TRBD2 matching 10 bases. CDR3 size: 15 residues. Per germline, CDR1 SGDLS and CDR2 YYNGEE. Trimming removed 0 bases from V and 2 bases from J; junction bases left unmatched: 2. Here the CDR3 reads CASSVEAGGAYEQYF. The CDR3 nucleotides read TGTGCCAGCAGCGTAGAAGCGGGAGGGGCCTACGAGCAGTACTTC.

The V call is TRBV19, the J call TRBJ1-5; unclear D gene. V lost 3 bases and J lost 6, with 18 bases in between. Germline-derived CDR1 and CDR2 are LNHDA and SQIVND (reference sequence). CDR3 size: 16 residues. CDR3 sequence (DNA): TGTGCCAGTAGTATTGCCAGGTTGAGCGGTTCTCAGCCCCAGCATTTT. It codes for CASSIARLSGSQPQHF.

The chain combines TRBV6-6 with TRBJ1-2; possible D gene TRBD1, 5 bases. In germline, CDR1 is MNHNY, CDR2 SVGAGI (reference sequence). Trimming removed 5 bases from V and 4 bases from J, with 23 bases in between. The CDR3 runs to 17 residues. The CDR3 is CASSLHPRGGFPYGYTF. CDR3 coding DNA: TGTGCCAGCAGTCTTCACCCCCGGGGGGGGTTTCCCTATGGCTACACCTTC.

The rearrangement uses TRBV3-1 (or the pseudogene TRBV3-2) and TRBJ2-3; D is perhaps TRBD1 (6 bases). Germline lookup yields CDR1 LGHDT and CDR2 YNNKEL (reference sequence). This CDR3 is 16 amino acids long. Trimming removed 0 bases from V and 5 bases from J, with 15 bases in between. Here the CDR3 DNA reads TGTGCCAGCAGCCAAGAGGGACACGCATGGGTAGATACGCAGTATTTT. Amino acids: CASSQEGHAWVDTQYF.

The chain employs TRBV7-6 and TRBJ2-2, with TRBD2 matching 10 bases. V gave up 3 bases and J gave up 0 bases; unmatched junction bases: 10. Germline CDR1 and CDR2: SGHVS and FNYEAQ. This CDR3 is built from 19 residues. CDR3 DNA: TGTGCCAGCAGCTTCACAACTAGCGGGGCTCGAACGAACACCGGGGAGCTGTTTTTT. This gives the protein CASSFTTSGARTNTGELFF.

The chain is built from TRBV9 and TRBJ2-1; 10 bases are shared with TRBD1. CDR1 is SGDLS, CDR2 YYNGEE, per germline. The CDR3 covers 15 residues. The V and J ends lost 4 bases and 8 bases, in that order; junction bases with no gene match: 9. The CDR3 spells CASSPLTGGIDEQFF. CDR3 nucleotide sequence: TGTGCCAGCAGCCCTTTGACAGGGGGCATCGATGAGCAGTTCTTC.

The genes are TRBV12-3 or TRBV12-4 and TRBJ2-1, with D unclear. This CDR3 comprises 13 residues. With 5 bases removed from V and 5 bases from J, the gap between germline ends came to 10 bases. The CDR3 reads CASSTLVNNEQFF. DNA of the CDR3: TGTGCCAGCAGTACTTTAGTCAACAATGAGCAGTTCTTC.

CDR3 nucleotides: TGTGCCTGGACAGAGGGGGCTGGGGCTGAAGCTTTCTTT. It encodes CAWTEGAGAEAFF. The V call is TRBV30, the J call TRBJ1-1, with 7 bases aligning to TRBD1. Germline values: CDR1 GTSNPN, CDR2 SVGIG (reference sequence). The J segment lost 6 bases and the V segment lost 4 bases, leaving 8 bases of the junction unmatched. The CDR3 has 13 amino acids.

This chain links TRBV5-1 with TRBJ1-1; tentatively, D is TRBD1 (5 bases). V was pared by 4 bases and J by 2 bases, with 12 bases between. The CDR3 has 14 amino acids. Germline V lookup: CDR1 SGHRS, CDR2 YFSETQ. CDR3 amino acids: CASSVRGGNTEAFF. CDR3 bases: TGCGCCAGCAGCGTACGGGGGGGAAACACTGAAGCTTTCTTT.

The V call is TRBV2, the J call TRBJ2-7; 7 bases are a match to TRBD1. Trimming cost V 1 base and J 6 bases; bases outside gene matches: 9. The CDR3 is 15 amino acids. In germline, CDR1 is SNHLY, CDR2 FYNNEI. The CDR3 DNA follows: TGTGCCAGCAGTGAAGAAGGGGGCTCGGGTGCCGAGCAGTACTTC. Its translation: CASSEEGGSGAEQYF.

This chain connects TRBV19 to TRBJ2-7; maybe TRBD1 (5 bases). Germline assignment: CDR1 LNHDA and CDR2 SQIVND (reference sequence). V lost 9 bases and J 4 bases, leaving 13 bases between the germline ends. CDR3 length: 12 amino acids. CDR3: CASKGAIYEQYF. The CDR3 nucleotides are TGTGCCAGCAAAGGGGCCATATACGAGCAGTACTTC.

The CDR3 DNA follows: TGCAGCGTTGGGGAGAATCAGCCCCAGCATTTT. This gives the protein CSVGENQPQHF. The genes are TRBV29-1 and TRBJ1-5; D is uncertain. Trimming shortened V by 4 bases and J by 4 bases, and 5 bases separated the two germline ends. Per germline, CDR1 SQVTM and CDR2 ANQGSEA. This CDR3 comprises 11 residues.

DNA for the CDR3: TGCGCCAGCAGCTTCGACAGGGAATACGAGCAGTACTTC. It encodes CASSFDREYEQYF. The rearrangement links TRBV5-1 to TRBJ2-7; 7 bases agree with TRBD1. In germline, CDR1 is SGHRS, CDR2 YFSETQ. V lost 2 bases, J lost 4 bases, and 3 bases stayed unmatched. This CDR3 is built from 13 residues.

This CDR3 is CAWSEQADYGYTF. CDR3 DNA sequence: TGTGCCTGGAGTGAGCAGGCAGACTATGGCTACACCTTC. The gene calls are TRBV30 and TRBJ1-2; D gene ambiguous. The CDR3 length is 13 residues. Germline CDR1 reads GTSNPN; CDR2 reads SVGIG (reference sequence). V was shortened by 1 base and J by 3 bases, with 9 bases between the two germline ends.

The CDR3, as DNA: TGTGCCAGCAGCGTGCAGGGGGATTCCTATGGCTACACCTTC. Protein sequence: CASSVQGDSYGYTF. The chain carries TRBV9 and TRBJ1-2; 7 bases are shared with TRBD1. The length of the CDR3 is 14 residues. Germline V CDR1 and CDR2: SGDLS, YYNGEE. Trimming removed 2 bases from V and 4 bases from J; junction bases left unmatched: 5.